A selection of T cell receptor beta chains follows, all from one sample in a study of blood T cell repertoires in COVID-19. Here immunoSEQ multiplex PCR was the method, and the copy in TCRdb shows in-frame clones only, minus some. Here the sample spans over 100,000 clones, about 85% being singletons. Sequenced sample: peripheral blood. These receptors were collected from a man of 80 years or more with acute or convalescent COVID-19. Each CDR3 is given with its conserved first and last residue. The D gene is left open where the match is weak. Size tells how often a clone was seen (once, few, many) or the class of an expanded clone, and some rows leave it out.

TRBD1	.	TRBV3-1/TRBV3-2	TRBJ1-1	TGTGCCAGCAGCCTCCGAGACAGGGGGAGGTACACTGAAGCTTTCTTT	CASSLRDRGRYTEAFF
TRBD1	once	TRBV27	TRBJ1-1	TGTGCCAGCAGACCCCTGAGGGGGCTGGGCACTGAAGCTTTCTTT	CASRPLRGLGTEAFF
TRBD1	.	TRBV12-3/TRBV12-4	TRBJ1-1	TGTGCCAGCAGTCTTCGACAGGGGGTTGAAGCTTTCTTT	CASSLRQGVEAFF
TRBD2	.	TRBV7-2	TRBJ2-1	TGTGCCAGCAGCTTAGGGGGGCGGGGGGGGAATGAGCAGTTCTTC	CASSLGGRGGNEQFF
TRBD2	.	TRBV5-1	TRBJ2-1	TGCGCCAGCAGTTCGGGCAGCGGGAGTTCCAATGAGCAGTTCTTC	CASSSGSGSSNEQFF
TRBD1	.	TRBV7-2	TRBJ1-2	TGTGCCAGCAGCACTCGACAGGGGGTAGGTGGCTACACCTTC	CASSTRQGVGGYTF
.	few	TRBV7-2	TRBJ1-1	TGTGCCAGCAGCGGGCTCCGACGAGTTGAAGCTTTCTTT	CASSGLRRVEAFF
.	once	TRBV24-1	TRBJ1-5	TGTGCCACCAGTTCCCTCCCTGTGAAGGGGTTAGGTCAGCCCCAGCATTTT	CATSSLPVKGLGQPQHF
TRBD1	.	TRBV19	TRBJ1-5	TGTGCCAGTACCTTCCTAACAGGGGCTCGCAATCAGCCCCAGCATTTT	CASTFLTGARNQPQHF
TRBD2	.	TRBV7-3	TRBJ2-3	TGTGCCAGCAGCCCCAGCGGGGGGGGCGATACGCAGTATTTT	CASSPSGGGDTQYF
TRBD1	few	TRBV9	TRBJ1-1	TGTGCCAGCACCAGGGGGGCCGACGGCACTGAAGCTTTCTTT	CASTRGADGTEAFF
TRBD2	.	TRBV5-1	TRBJ2-1	TGCGCCAGCAGCCTACCCGGGACTAGCGTCAATGAGCAGTTCTTC	CASSLPGTSVNEQFF
TRBD2	.	TRBV7-2	TRBJ2-3	TGTGCCAGCAGCTTAAGAGCGGGAGGTACCACAGATACGCAGTATTTT	CASSLRAGGTTDTQYF
.	.	TRBV20-1	TRBJ1-4	TGCAGTGCGCCTGGGGGGGGAAAACTGTTTTTT	CSAPGGGKLFF
TRBD2	.	TRBV20-1	TRBJ2-5	TGCAGTGCTAGTTCAGGACTAGCAGGAGAGACCCAGTACTTC	CSASSGLAGETQYF
TRBD1	.	TRBV11-2	TRBJ2-7	TGTGCCAGCAGCCCGAGGGGCAGGGGGCGGTTGGACGAGCAGTACTTC	CASSPRGRGRLDEQYF
TRBD2	few	TRBV15	TRBJ2-2	TGTGCCACCAGCAGAAATCTAGCGGGGGGCCGCAACACCGGGGAGCTGTTTTTT	CATSRNLAGGRNTGELFF
.	few	TRBV24-1	TRBJ2-2	TGTGCCACCAGTGAGTACAAGAACACCGGGGAGCTGTTTTTT	CATSEYKNTGELFF
.	few	TRBV7-6	TRBJ1-2	TGTGCCAGCAGCTTAGGAGGAGGGCAGTATAATAACTATGGCTACACCTTC	CASSLGGGQYNNYGYTF
TRBD2	.	TRBV29-1	TRBJ2-7	TGCAGCGCTACCCCCATGACTAGCGGTGCCTACGAGCAGTACTTC	CSATPMTSGAYEQYF
TRBD1	.	TRBV6-2/TRBV6-3	TRBJ1-4	TGTGCCAGCAGCCCTAACAAAAGTCGACAGGGTCCAGCTAATGAAAAACTGTTTTTT	CASSPNKSRQGPANEKLFF
.	.	TRBV2	TRBJ1-4	TGTGCCAGCAATGGAGGGTGGAATGGTAATGAAAAACTGTTTTTT	CASNGGWNGNEKLFF
TRBD2	.	TRBV19	TRBJ2-1	TGTGCCAGTAGTAGGATTAGCGGGTTCTCCTACAATGAGCAGTTCTTC	CASSRISGFSYNEQFF
.	.	TRBV7-8	TRBJ1-1	TGTGCCAGCAGCTACCCTGGTGCGGTTACCACTGAAGCTTTCTTT	CASSYPGAVTTEAFF
.	.	TRBV18	TRBJ2-7	TGTGCCAGCTCACCAGGGAGGAGCTCCAATGGGTACGAGCAGTACTTC	CASSPGRSSNGYEQYF
.	.	TRBV19	TRBJ1-5	TGTGCCAGTAGTATAGCCGAGACAGCTTTCAATCAGCCCCAGCATTTT	CASSIAETAFNQPQHF
.	.	TRBV12-3/TRBV12-4	TRBJ2-5	TGTGCCAGCAGGCCGACAGAGCAAGAGACCCAGTACTTC	CASRPTEQETQYF
.	few	TRBV27	TRBJ2-7	TGTGCCAGCAGTTTGGTAATGGGGGCTCTCTACGAGCAGTACTTC	CASSLVMGALYEQYF
TRBD1	.	TRBV27	TRBJ1-2	TGTGCCAGCAGTCCCACTCCGACAGGGGCCTATGGCTACACCTTC	CASSPTPTGAYGYTF
TRBD1	few	TRBV10-1	TRBJ2-2	TGCGCCAGCAGTGAGCGGCGGACAGGGGAGACCGGGGAGCTGTTTTTT	CASSERRTGETGELFF
TRBD1	.	TRBV14	TRBJ2-2	TGTGCCAGCAGCCAGGGATTGTACAGGGGATGGAACACCGGGGAGCTGTTTTTT	CASSQGLYRGWNTGELFF
TRBD1	.	TRBV6-1	TRBJ1-1	TGTGCCAGCAGTTCCCGACAGGGGGCGAAAGCTTTCTTT	CASSSRQGAKAFF
TRBD1	.	TRBV18	TRBJ2-7	TGTGCCAGCTGTGAAGGACAGGCCTACGAGCAGTACTTC	CASCEGQAYEQYF
TRBD1	.	TRBV18	TRBJ1-2	TGTGCCAGCTCACCACGCGGGACAGGGGACTATGGCTACACCTTC	CASSPRGTGDYGYTF
TRBD1	.	TRBV9	TRBJ2-2	TGTGCCAGCAGCATCCAGGGGGTAAACGGGGAGCTGTTTTTT	CASSIQGVNGELFF
TRBD1	once	TRBV6-5	TRBJ1-1	TGTGCCAGCAGTCGGACAGGGGACACTGAAGCTTTCTTT	CASSRTGDTEAFF
.	few	TRBV7-9	TRBJ1-2	TGTGCCAGCAGCTCCGAGGGCTATGGCTACACCTTC	CASSSEGYGYTF
.	.	TRBV7-6	TRBJ2-3	TGTGCCAGCAGCTTAGGACAGTTGACTAGCACAGATACGCAGTATTTT	CASSLGQLTSTDTQYF
TRBD2	.	TRBV7-2	TRBJ2-1	TGTGCCAGCAGCTTAGATAGCGGGGGCTACAATGAGCAGTTCTTC	CASSLDSGGYNEQFF
.	few	TRBV3-1/TRBV3-2	TRBJ1-3	TGTGCCAGCAGCTTCGGCGGGTACTCTGGAAACACCATATATTTT	CASSFGGYSGNTIYF
TRBD1	.	TRBV29-1	TRBJ2-1	TGCAGCGTTTACGGGACAGCCTACAATGAGCAGTTCTTC	CSVYGTAYNEQFF
.	.	TRBV7-9	TRBJ1-4	TGTGCCAGCAGACAGGGTGAGGCTTTGCAACTGTTTTTT	CASRQGEALQLFF
TRBD2	.	TRBV10-2	TRBJ2-3	TGCGCCAGCAGTGAGTCGCTAAAGCGGGGGGGCCGGACAGATACGCAGTATTTT	CASSESLKRGGRTDTQYF